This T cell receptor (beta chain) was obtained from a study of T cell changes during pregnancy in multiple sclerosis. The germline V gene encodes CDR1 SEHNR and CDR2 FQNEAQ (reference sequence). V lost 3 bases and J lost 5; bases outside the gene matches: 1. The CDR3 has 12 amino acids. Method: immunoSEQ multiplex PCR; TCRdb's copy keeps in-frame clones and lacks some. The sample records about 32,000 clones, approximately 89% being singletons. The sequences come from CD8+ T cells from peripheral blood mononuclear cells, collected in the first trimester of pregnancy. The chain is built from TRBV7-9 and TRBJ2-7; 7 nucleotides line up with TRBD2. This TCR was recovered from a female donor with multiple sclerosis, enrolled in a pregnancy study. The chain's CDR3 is CASSLSGDEQYF. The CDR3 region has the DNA TGTGCCAGCAGCTTGAGCGGGGACGAGCAGTACTTC. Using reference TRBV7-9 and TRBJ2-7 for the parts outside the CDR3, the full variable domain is DTGVSQNPRHKITKRGQNVTFRCDPISEHNRLYWYRQTLGQGPEFLTYFQNEAQLEKSRLLSDRFSAERPKGSFSTLEIQRTEQGDSAMYLCASSLSGDEQYFGPGTRLTVT.